This note documents a single TCR beta chain sequence. The target antigen is unknown. The source of the sample is a study of cytomegalovirus exposure and HLA in healthy donors. For the study at large: Most genotyped donors, roughly 83% of more than 300, had Caucasian-associated genetic ancestry. Study conclusions and caveats: Relative to equally common others, HLA-associated TCR beta chains showed greater clonal expansion in a later analysis.

The CDR3 length is 16 residues. Trimming took 5 bases from V and 8 from J; bases not matched to a gene: 11. In germline, CDR1 is SEHNR, CDR2 FQNEAQ (reference sequence). The PCR made use of 60 Vbeta and 13 Jbeta primers. Repertoires were generated with immunoSEQ multiplex PCR, while TCRdb's copy carries only in-frame clones and drops some. The sample holds 140,000 or so clones; over 60% are singletons and the top ten take approximately 1.6%. The receptor was isolated from a woman aged 40 to 49 in good health and CMV-seronegative. V and J are TRBV7-9 and TRBJ2-1; the match to TRBD2 covers 11 bases. The sequenced material came from PBMCs. The CDR3 DNA reads TGTGCCAGCAGCACCCCAACTAGCGGGAGTGACCATGAGCAGTTCTTC. It specifies CASSTPTSGSDHEQFF.